This paragraph reports one T cell receptor beta chain. What it binds is unknown. The data are from a study of graft-versus-host responses after intestinal transplantation. Study details: Each patient got anti-thymocyte globulin induction, then tacrolimus and steroids for about 3 years.

Here immunoSEQ multiplex PCR was the method, and the copy in TCRdb shows in-frame clones only, minus some. The data show fewer than 110,000 clones, with 87% seen just once and less than 0.85% held by the top ten. The CDR3 has 16 residues. Germline V gene data show CDR1 as SGHRS and CDR2 as YFSETQ. Sample: unstimulated CD4+ T cells sorted from spleen or lymph node cells, taken before transplant. This chain uses TRBV5-1 with TRBJ2-5; TRBD1 aligns across 11 bases. The J call may be in error: the DNA end matches TRBJ2-7 better. This receptor was taken from a human donor who was the organ donor for an intestinal transplant. CDR3 DNA: TGCGCCAGCAGCGTCTCCCCCGGGACAGGGGGCTACGAGCAGTACTTC. As protein: CASSVSPGTGGYEQYF.